The 26 T cell receptor beta chains below all came from one sample that was sequenced in a study of technical replicates of blood from several donors (TCRdb year 2017). The protocol used for the library was the immunoSEQ multiplex PCR assay. As stored in TCRdb, this immuneACCESS dataset retains in-frame rearrangements with V and J assigned. A fraction of the clones does not appear; measured against another copy, unresolved V genes explain less than half of the discrepancy, and the remainder lacks a known reason. In this sample the table shows around 60,000 clones, nearly 95% of which occur a single time. The ten largest make up around 4% of the sample. Sequencing was performed on PBMCs. The receptors come from a human donor in good health. Some clones in this sample may be carry-over from other donors' samples.

The V call is TRBV2, the J call TRBJ2-3; weak D call: TRBD2 (7 bases). The ends were cut back, 4 bases at V and 4 bases at J, with 15 bases in the middle. Looked up from germline, CDR1 is SNHLY and CDR2 is FYNNEI. This CDR3 has 15 residues. CDR3 residues: CASSGDPGGPDTQYF. The DNA of the CDR3 is TGTGCCAGCAGTGGGGACCCGGGGGGCCCAGATACGCAGTATTTT.

This clone came up many times. This sequence joins TRBV4-3 and TRBJ1-2; no clear D gene. Trimming removed 4 bases at V and 4 bases at J, with 13 bases between. The CDR3 covers 14 residues. The V gene's germline CDR1 is LGHNA and CDR2 YSLEER. The chain's CDR3 is CASSPLGRAYGYTF. The CDR3 DNA follows: TGCGCCAGCAGCCCCTTGGGGAGGGCCTATGGCTACACCTTC.

CDR3 protein: CASSQEGTSWEQYF. The CDR3 DNA is TGCGCCAGCAGCCAAGAAGGGACTTCCTGGGAGCAGTACTTC. This rearrangement joins TRBV4-1 to TRBJ2-7; D possibly corresponds to TRBD2 (6 bases). CDR3 length equals 14 residues. V shed 0 bases and J shed 7 bases, with 13 bases lying between them. Germline-derived CDR1 and CDR2 are MGHRA and YSYEKL.

J is TRBJ2-2 and V is TRBV6-5, with D possibly being TRBD2 (5 bases). CDR1 is MNHEY and CDR2 is SVGAGI in the germline V gene. The CDR3 spans 13 residues. Trimming removed 5 bases at V and 5 bases at J, with 9 bases between. The CDR3: CASSPRGTGELFF. The CDR3 DNA is TGTGCCAGCAGTCCCCGAGGGACCGGGGAGCTGTTTTTT.

The gene calls are TRBV25-1 and TRBJ2-7, with D perhaps matching TRBD1 (6 bases). This CDR3 contains 13 residues. With 6 bases removed from V and 2 bases from J, the gap between germline ends came to 11 bases. Germline V lookup: CDR1 MGHDK, CDR2 SYGVNS. CDR3 region: CASRTQGTYEQYF. The CDR3 bases are TGTGCCAGCAGAACCCAGGGGACCTACGAGCAGTACTTC.

This clone was recorded only once. V usage is TRBV19 and J usage is TRBJ2-1; D gene ambiguous. Germline V CDR1 and CDR2: LNHDA, SQIVND (reference sequence). The CDR3 is made up of 19 amino acids. V was shortened by 5 bases and J by 4 bases, with 27 bases between the two germline ends. The CDR3 region is CASSVLRLKGRELYNEQFF. As DNA, the CDR3 is TGTGCCAGTAGTGTTTTGAGGTTAAAAGGAAGAGAGCTGTACAATGAGCAGTTCTTC.

This rearrangement joins TRBV5-4 to TRBJ2-5, with 8 bases matching TRBD2. The CDR3 totals 17 residues. V lost 0 bases to trimming and J lost 5 bases; unmatched junction nucleotides: 12. Germline CDR1 is SGHNT and CDR2 is YYREEE (reference sequence). CDR3 amino acids: CASSLALTGTRGETQYF. The CDR3 DNA sequence: TGTGCCAGCAGCTTGGCTCTGACCGGGACTAGGGGGGAGACCCAGTACTTC.

The chain employs TRBV18 and TRBJ1-2, with TRBD1 identical over 8 bases. The trim removed 2 bases at V and 7 bases at J, leaving 6 bases unmatched. CDR3 length equals 14 residues. Germline lookup yields CDR1 KGHSH and CDR2 LQKENI. CDR3 sequence (DNA): TGTGCCAGCTCACCAATCCAGGGGGCTGGTGGCTACACCTTC. Translating gives CASSPIQGAGGYTF. Using reference TRBV18 and TRBJ1-2 for the parts outside the CDR3, the full variable domain is NAGVMQNPRHLVRRRGQEARLRCSPMKGHSHVYWYRQLPEEGLKFMVYLQKENIIDESGMPKERFSAEFPKEGPSILRIQQVVRGDSAAYFCASSPIQGAGGYTFGSGTRLTVV.

V gene TRBV4-2 combines with J gene TRBJ1-5; no reliable D call. Trimming took off 0 bases at V and 0 bases at J, with 6 bases between the two ends. This CDR3 is built from 15 residues. Germline CDR1 is LGHNA and CDR2 is YNFKEQ. The chain's CDR3 is CASSQDDSSNQPQHF. In DNA, the CDR3 is TGTGCCAGCAGCCAAGATGATAGTAGCAATCAGCCCCAGCATTTT.

This clone is a singleton in its sample. The gene calls are TRBV6-5 and TRBJ1-2; D may be TRBD1 (5 bases). Germline CDR1 is MNHEY and CDR2 is SVGAGI. The CDR3 sequence is 14 residues long. Trimming removed 2 bases at V and 4 bases at J, with 11 bases between. The CDR3 coding sequence is TGTGCCAGCAGTTACGACAGTTTCCGCTATGGCTACACCTTC. Protein product: CASSYDSFRYGYTF.

The V call is TRBV11-2, the J call TRBJ2-3; 9 nucleotides line up with TRBD2. The CDR3 contains 15 residues. J was trimmed by 5 bases and V by 5 bases; bases with no gene match: 8. Looked up from germline, CDR1 is SGHAT and CDR2 is FQNNGV. This CDR3 is CASSPRLAGIDTQYF. The CDR3 nucleotides are TGTGCCAGCAGCCCCCGGCTAGCGGGAATAGATACGCAGTATTTT.

This sequence joins TRBV7-9 and TRBJ1-6; 11 nucleotides agree with TRBD1. This CDR3 spans 14 amino acids. Germline V gives CDR1 SEHNR, CDR2 FQNEAQ (reference sequence). Losses at the gene ends were 7 bases for V and 10 bases for J; bases not matched to a gene: 6. Here the CDR3 reads CASTMDRGLSPLHF. For the CDR3, the DNA is TGTGCCAGCACCATGGACAGGGGGCTCTCACCCCTCCACTTT.

The rearrangement uses TRBV7-6 and TRBJ1-4; TRBD1 is a possible D gene (5 bases). The CDR3 totals 16 residues. The V and J ends lost 1 base and 5 bases respectively, with 14 bases between them. The germline CDR1 and CDR2 sequences are SGHVS and FNYEAQ. The chain's CDR3 is CASSLGGSGGNEKLFF. DNA of the CDR3: TGTGCCAGCAGCTTAGGAGGGTCGGGGGGAAATGAAAAACTGTTTTTT.

This sequence joins TRBV27 and TRBJ2-7, with no clear D. The length of the CDR3 is 14 residues. Trimming took 3 bases from V and 1 from J, leaving 10 bases between them. Germline V gene data show CDR1 as MNHEY and CDR2 as SMNVEV (reference sequence). CDR3 sequence reads: CASSLSGPSYEQYF. CDR3 DNA: TGTGCCAGCAGTTTGTCAGGCCCTTCCTACGAGCAGTACTTC.

The rearrangement joins TRBV19 to TRBJ2-2; D is possibly TRBD1 (6 bases). Germline values: CDR1 LNHDA, CDR2 SQIVND (reference sequence). This CDR3 comprises 14 residues. The CDR3 coding sequence is TGTGCTTCCCTGGGGACACAGAACACCGGGGAGCTGTTTTTT. Its translation is CASLGTQNTGELFF. Using reference TRBV19 and TRBJ2-2 for the parts outside the CDR3, the full variable domain is DGGITQSPKYLFRKEGQNVTLSCEQNLNHDAMYWYRQDPGQGLRLIYYSQIVNDFQKGDIAEGYSVSREKKESFPLTVTSAQKNPTAFYLCASLGTQNTGELFFGEGSRLTVL.

DNA of the CDR3: TGCAGCGTTGTGGGTAGCGGGAGGGCGGGATCCTACAATGAGCAGTTCTTC. Translation gives CSVVGSGRAGSYNEQFF. The J gene is TRBJ2-1, the V gene TRBV29-1, with 11 bases identical to TRBD2. V lost 4 bases and J lost 1; bases outside the gene matches: 9. The CDR3 sequence is 17 residues long. Germline CDR1 reads SQVTM; CDR2 reads ANQGSEA.

This chain connects TRBV10-3 to TRBJ2-7; D uncertain. The CDR3 spans 13 residues. Germline CDR1 and CDR2: ENHRY and SYGVKD. Trimming cost V 10 bases and J 6 bases, with 19 bases left between them. CDR3 coding DNA: TGTGCCAGCAAAGCAGGCCCTCCTGGCGAGCAGTACTTC. This codes for CASKAGPPGEQYF.

This clone came up once. The chain joins TRBV2 to TRBJ1-5; perhaps TRBD1 as D (6 bases). The germline V and J ends were trimmed by 6 bases and 3 bases, with 12 bases remaining between them. Germline loops: CDR1 SNHLY, CDR2 FYNNEI. This CDR3 contains 14 residues. In DNA form, the CDR3 reads TGTGCCAGCAGGCTAGGGGGAACCAATCAGCCCCAGCATTTT. Its translation is CASRLGGTNQPQHF.

The rearrangement uses TRBV4-2 and TRBJ1-2; TRBD1 might be the D (5 bases). The CDR3 contains 19 residues. V was pared by 1 base and J by 4 bases, with 25 bases between. Germline V gene sequence: CDR1 LGHNA, CDR2 YNFKEQ. CDR3 DNA sequence: TGTGCCAGCAGCCAAGTCGGCCTGGTGGCAGGGTCGTTGGTCTATGGCTACACCTTC. It encodes CASSQVGLVAGSLVYGYTF.

This clone was counted only a few times. This chain's CDR3 is CASSLEQSSNQPQHF. CDR3 in DNA: TGCGCCAGCAGCCTTGAGCAATCTAGCAATCAGCCCCAGCATTTT. The rearrangement uses TRBV4-1 and TRBJ1-5, with no clear D. Germline CDR1 MGHRA, CDR2 YSYEKL. V was shortened by 4 bases and J by 0 bases, with 10 bases between the two germline ends. The CDR3 consists of 15 residues.

This chain links TRBV19 with TRBJ2-6; 11 nucleotides line up with TRBD2. This CDR3 region has 18 residues. V dropped 5 bases and J dropped 0; count of bases not matched to a gene: 6. In germline, CDR1 is LNHDA, CDR2 SQIVND (reference sequence). CDR3 amino acids: CASSGGLAATSGANVLTF. CDR3 DNA: TGTGCCAGTAGTGGGGGACTAGCGGCTACCTCTGGGGCCAACGTCCTGACTTTC.

The chain recombines TRBV4-1 with TRBJ2-1, with 10 bases lining up with TRBD2. The CDR3 spans 16 residues. With 2 bases clipped from V and 6 bases from J, the junction kept 7 bases outside the gene matches. Germline V gene sequence: CDR1 MGHRA, CDR2 YSYEKL. The CDR3 loop is CASSQPPAGGPNEQFF. Written as DNA, the CDR3 is TGCGCCAGCAGCCAACCCCCAGCGGGAGGGCCCAATGAGCAGTTCTTC.

V usage is TRBV7-9 and J usage is TRBJ2-7; 11 nucleotides line up with TRBD1. CDR3 length equals 14 residues. V lost 3 bases, J lost 7 bases, and 5 bases stayed unmatched. In germline, CDR1 is SEHNR, CDR2 FQNEAQ (reference sequence). CDR3 in DNA: TGTGCCAGCAGCTTCGGACAGGGGGCAGGAGAGCAGTACTTC. It codes for CASSFGQGAGEQYF.

The chain employs TRBV19 and TRBJ1-2; 7 bases map to TRBD1. Trimming removed 2 bases from V and 4 bases from J; junction bases left unmatched: 13. Germline CDR1 LNHDA, CDR2 SQIVND (reference sequence). The CDR3 has 17 amino acids. CDR3 sequence (DNA): TGTGCCAGTAGTATAACGAGACAGGGAGGATATAGCTATGGCTACACCTTC. Its translation: CASSITRQGGYSYGYTF. The whole variable domain, filled in from reference TRBV19 and TRBJ1-2, reads DGGITQSPKYLFRKEGQNVTLSCEQNLNHDAMYWYRQDPGQGLRLIYYSQIVNDFQKGDIAEGYSVSREKKESFPLTVTSAQKNPTAFYLCASSITRQGGYSYGYTFGSGTRLTVV.

The chain couples TRBV7-9 to TRBJ2-7, with D possibly TRBD1 on 6 matching bases. The germline CDR1 and CDR2 sequences are SEHNR and FQNEAQ (reference sequence). There are 15 residues in the CDR3. Trimming cost V 2 bases and J 4 bases, with 15 bases left between them. The DNA of the CDR3 is TGTGCCAGCAGCTTATCCACCGGGACAAATTACGAGCAGTACTTC. It translates to CASSLSTGTNYEQYF.

The V call is TRBV5-3, the J call TRBJ1-2; 7 bases agree with TRBD1. TRBV5-3 is an ORF, and what it does is uncertain. The CDR3 is made up of 14 amino acids. Trimming cost V 2 bases and J 6 bases; bases outside gene matches: 7. For the CDR3, the DNA is TGTGCCAGAAGCTTCCCAGGGGGAAGGAATGGCTACACCTTC. This gives the protein CARSFPGGRNGYTF.